This T cell receptor beta chain came from a study of blood T cell repertoires in COVID-19. Study context: Collection of acute and convalescent COVID-19 samples took place in the United States, Italy and Spain. PBMCs, B-cell-depleted T cells, or T cells were the source of the cDNA or gDNA that made up the material.

V lost 5 bases and J lost 6; bases outside the gene matches: 15. CDR1 SGHNT and CDR2 YYREEE come from the germline V gene (reference sequence). The CDR3 length is 16 residues. Original processing notes: Amplifying reference gene primers gave estimates of nucleated cell counts. Using immunoSEQ multiplex PCR, the repertoire was profiled, and TCRdb retains in-frame clones only, with some absent. From that table come the V and J calls and clone size; the DNA was used to work out D and trimming. The sample holds some 87,000 clones, less than 85% seen once. This chain uses TRBV5-4 with TRBJ1-1; TRBD1 aligns across 8 bases. The receptor was derived from a man aged 50-59 years who had recovered from COVID-19. The material sequenced was peripheral blood. The CDR3 nucleotides read TGTGCCAGCAGTCTCGACCGGACAGGGACGAGGGCTGAAGCTTTCTTT. Its protein product is CASSLDRTGTRAEAFF.